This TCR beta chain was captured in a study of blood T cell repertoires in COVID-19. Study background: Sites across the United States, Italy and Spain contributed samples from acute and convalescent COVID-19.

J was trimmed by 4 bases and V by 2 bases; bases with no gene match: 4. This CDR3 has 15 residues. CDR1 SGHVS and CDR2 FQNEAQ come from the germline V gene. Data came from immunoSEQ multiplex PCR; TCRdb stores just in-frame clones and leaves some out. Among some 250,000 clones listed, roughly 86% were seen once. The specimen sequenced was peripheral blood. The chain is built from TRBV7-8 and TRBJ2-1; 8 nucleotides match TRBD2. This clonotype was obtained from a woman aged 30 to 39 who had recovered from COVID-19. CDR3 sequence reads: CASSLSGTRYNEQFF. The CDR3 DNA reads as TGTGCCAGCAGCTTATCCGGGACTAGGTACAATGAGCAGTTCTTC.